Described below is a single TCR beta chain sequence and its context. Its antigen is unknown. This entry belongs to a study of T cells expressing NK-cell markers. Study summary: Of eight sequenced donors, seven were HCMV-seropositive and one HCMV-seronegative.

The study's findings and limits: The CD3+CD56-NKG2C+ fraction was also led by these clonotypes in a few donors.

Using the 5' RACE reads, TCRdb records one entry per CDR3 protein without DNA. The sample shows a few hundred thousand distinct CDR3 sequences, and over 4% sits with its ten largest clones. Germline V gives CDR1 SGDLS, CDR2 YYNGEE. This CDR3 has 15 residues. This clonotype originated in a man between 18 and 69 years old in good health. V is TRBV9 and J is TRBJ1-4; TCRdb reports TRBD1, a call that lacks DNA to check it against. What was sequenced was blood T cells: a sorted CD56 or NKG2C T cell subset, CD4+ or CD8+ T cells, or bulk PBMC T cells (not recorded which). CDR3 sequence: CASSARTGDGEKLFF.